This T cell receptor (beta chain) was profiled in a study of T cell responses to AZD1222 COVID-19 vaccine. Of note for this clone: Its antigen is unidentified.

This table comes from immunoSEQ multiplex PCR, and its TCRdb copy is limited to in-frame clones, with some not included. The sample shows around 100,000 clones, around 82% of them seen only once. The germline CDR1 and CDR2 sequences are SGDLS and YYNGEE. This CDR3 is built from 14 residues. The V end lost 4 bases, the J end lost 0 bases, and 8 bases lay between the germline ends. The study, taken as a whole, reports: Clonal diversity was possibly underestimated; the donors were predominantly white British and more often female. Baseline antibody screening turned up just a handful of seropositive AZD1222 recipients. The study reported that nearly half of spike-specific TCRs target unmutated variant regions.

The sequence came from an adult in good health. The gene calls are TRBV9 and TRBJ1-3, with D uncertain. The specimen was peripheral blood, collected on day 0 of AZD1222 vaccination. DNA of the CDR3: TGTGCCAGCAGCTCCGGGATCTCTGGAAACACCATATATTTT. Residues: CASSSGISGNTIYF. Combining the CDR3 with reference TRBV9 and TRBJ1-3 gives the whole variable domain DSGVTQTPKHLITATGQRVTLRCSPRSGDLSVYWYQQSLDQGLQFLIQYYNGEERAKGNILERFSAQQFPDLHSELNLSSLELGDSALYFCASSSGISGNTIYFGEGSWLTVV.